The 6 T cell receptor beta chains below were found in one sample sequenced in a study of T cell responses to AZD1222 COVID-19 vaccine. The table came from immunoSEQ multiplex PCR; TCRdb's copy has only in-frame clones and leaves some out. The sample has 150,000 to 180,000 clones, approximately 91% seen once. The sequencing here drew on peripheral blood, taken 28 days after the second AZD1222 dose. The receptors derive from an adult who received the AZD1222 COVID-19 vaccine.

The chain combines TRBV3-1 (or the pseudogene TRBV3-2) with TRBJ1-1, with a tentative D call TRBD1 (5 bases). Deletions cut 4 bases from V and 7 bases from J, with 13 bases between. Germline V CDR1 and CDR2: LGHDT, YNNKEL (reference sequence). The CDR3 covers 13 residues. This CDR3 reads CASSPTQGDEAFF. The CDR3 coding sequence is TGTGCCAGCAGCCCGACCCAGGGAGATGAAGCTTTCTTT.

This clone is a singleton in its sample. The junction departs from germline at one end; a sequencing error may be responsible. The chain carries TRBV6-1 and TRBJ2-7; D is unclear. Germline CDR1 reads MNHNS; CDR2 reads SASEGT. The CDR3 is 13 residues long. CDR3 coding DNA: TGTGCCAGCAGAGAAGACATGTTGAGGGAGCAGTACTTC. Amino acid sequence: CASREDMLREQYF.

The rearrangement links TRBV19 to TRBJ1-5; perhaps TRBD1 as D (6 bases). V gave up 4 bases and J gave up 1 base, with 11 bases separating them. This CDR3 has 15 amino acids. Germline-derived CDR1 and CDR2 are LNHDA and SQIVND (reference sequence). Written as DNA, the CDR3 is TGTGCCAGTAGTAGGGAGGGGGTGAGCAATCAGCCCCAGCATTTT. Its translation is CASSREGVSNQPQHF.

This clone was seen more than once but under ten times. This rearrangement joins TRBV5-4 to TRBJ2-7; 8 positions match TRBD2. Germline loops: CDR1 SGHNT, CDR2 YYREEE (reference sequence). The V and J ends lost 4 bases and 4 bases, in that order; junction bases with no gene match: 13. The CDR3 covers 16 residues. The CDR3, as DNA: TGTGCCAGCAGCCTTATTTTGGGACTAGAGGAGTACGAGCAGTACTTC. Translating it yields CASSLILGLEEYEQYF. The whole variable domain, remainder taken from reference TRBV5-4 and TRBJ2-7, is ETGVTQSPTHLIKTRGQQVTLRCSSQSGHNTVSWYQQALGQGPQFIFQYYREEENGRGNFPPRFSGLQFPNYSSELNVNALELDDSALYLCASSLILGLEEYEQYFGPGTRLTVT.

The chain recombines TRBV3-1 (or the pseudogene TRBV3-2) with TRBJ1-6; 7 positions agree with TRBD1. The V gene end was trimmed by 6 bases and the J gene end by 5 bases; junction bases not matched to a gene: 7. There are 15 residues in the CDR3. Germline V gives CDR1 LGHDT, CDR2 YNNKEL (reference sequence). CDR3: CASRYRGANNSPLHF. CDR3 nucleotides: TGTGCCAGCAGGTACAGGGGAGCGAATAATTCACCCCTCCACTTT.

The V call is TRBV30, the J call TRBJ1-5, with D perhaps matching TRBD1 (6 bases). The V gene's germline CDR1 is GTSNPN and CDR2 SVGIG (reference sequence). V was trimmed by 2 bases and J by 0 bases, leaving 11 bases between them. This CDR3 is built from 15 residues. The CDR3 loop is CAWSQLDSSNQPQHF. CDR3 DNA: TGTGCCTGGAGTCAACTGGACAGTAGCAATCAGCCCCAGCATTTT.